The present T cell receptor beta chain was sequenced within a study of T and B cells in COVID-19 patients. Findings and caveats of the study: Patients with COVID-19 reportedly showed strongly skewed T cell receptor beta variable and joining gene usage. At recovery TRB diversity and richness exceeded healthy donors, after highly clonal active COVID-19 repertoires.

Germline V gives CDR1 SGHNT, CDR2 YYREEE (reference sequence). Trimming pared 7 bases from V and 7 bases from J, leaving 18 bases between. This CDR3 region has 14 residues. With respect to this clonotype: Its antigen is unidentified.

Multiplex PCR with BIOMED2 TRB-A/B primer pools amplified TRB rearrangements. Each CDR3 protein gets one entry after TCRdb re-called the multiplex PCR reads with MiXCR. This table has 6,500 to 8,000 distinct CDR3 sequences, 20% to 30% appearing once. From blood, roughly 250-550 ng of genomic DNA served as TRB template. The gene calls are TRBV5-4 and TRBJ2-1; D is possibly TRBD1 or TRBD2 (7 bases each). This TCR was sampled from a human donor with active COVID-19. Sequences were obtained from blood. CDR3 in DNA: TGTGCCAGCCAACCGCGACAGGGAGGGAATGAGCAGTTCTTC. It specifies CASQPRQGGNEQFF.